One sample yielded the 27 T cell receptor beta chains listed below, sequenced in a study of T cells in tuberculosis. Thawed, overnight-rested PBMC were stained with GMM-loaded CD1B tetramer, viability dye and anti-CD3, then sorted. C32 glucose monomycolate from Rhodococcus equi was loaded onto the CD1B tetramers. The assay was immunoSEQ multiplex PCR, and TCRdb's table has in-frame clones only and misses some. Found here are about 59,000 clones, under 90% of them singletons; the top ten hold around 13%. The sequenced sample consisted of CD1b-GMM tetramer-negative cells sorted from PBMCs. The source is an adult woman with latent tuberculosis.

The chain joins TRBV7-2 to TRBJ2-1; perhaps TRBD1 as D (6 bases). The CDR3 sequence is 14 residues long. The V gene's germline CDR1 is SGHTA and CDR2 FQGNSA. V lost 4 bases and J lost 7, with 14 bases in between. CDR3 bases: TGTGCCAGCAGCTCACCCAGGGGCGCGAATGAGCAGTTCTTC. It specifies CASSSPRGANEQFF. The entire variable domain, with the rest obtained from reference TRBV7-2 and TRBJ2-1, is as follows: GAGVSQSPSNKVTEKGKDVELRCDPISGHTALYWYRQSLGQGLEFLIYFQGNSAPDKSGLPSDRFSAERTGGSVSTLTIQRTQQEDSAVYLCASSSPRGANEQFFGPGTRLTVL.

Of note for this clone: Its ends do not fully match the called genes, so a read error is possible. The V and J genes are TRBV13 and TRBJ2-1; 10 bases agree with TRBD1. Germline CDR1 and CDR2: PRHDT and FYEKMQ (reference sequence). This CDR3 comprises 16 residues. The CDR3 region is CASSERTGGSSNEQFF. The CDR3 nucleotides read TGTGCCAGCAGCGAAAGGACAGGGGGATCCTCCAATGAGCAGTTCTTC.

The genes are TRBV19 and TRBJ2-1; 10 bases line up with TRBD2. The length of the CDR3 is 14 residues. With V trimmed by 8 bases and J by 2 bases, 3 bases remained unmatched. Germline V CDR1 and CDR2: LNHDA, SQIVND (reference sequence). The CDR3 DNA reads TGTGCCAGTTCTGGACTAGCGGCCTACAATGAGCAGTTCTTC. It translates to CASSGLAAYNEQFF.

The gene calls are TRBV6-1 and TRBJ1-1, with TRBD1 matching 9 bases. Germline CDR1 reads MNHNS; CDR2 reads SASEGT. V shed 11 bases, J shed 6 bases, and the junction held 13 bases outside the gene matches. The CDR3 spans 14 residues. The DNA for the CDR3 is TGTGCCGGCCGGACAGGGGCGACCGTCGCTGAAGCTTTCTTT. As protein: CAGRTGATVAEAFF.

The chain uses TRBV27 and TRBJ2-7; 15 nucleotides agree with TRBD2. Germline V lookup: CDR1 MNHEY, CDR2 SMNVEV (reference sequence). The CDR3 consists of 16 residues. The trim removed 5 bases at V and 2 bases at J, leaving 4 bases unmatched. The CDR3 coding sequence is TGTGCCAGCAGTCGGACTAGCGGGGGGGCAGCCTACGAGCAGTACTTC. Encoded protein: CASSRTSGGAAYEQYF.

This chain connects TRBV19 to TRBJ1-6; 10 positions agree with TRBD1. J gave up 3 bases and V 7 bases, and 9 bases lay outside the gene matches. The CDR3 sequence is 17 residues long. CDR1 is LNHDA, CDR2 SQIVND, per germline (reference sequence). This CDR3 is CASKRGDRGRYNSPLHF. The CDR3 DNA is TGTGCCAGTAAGCGCGGGGACAGGGGCCGCTATAATTCACCCCTCCACTTT.

The J gene is TRBJ2-1, the V gene TRBV4-2, with D uncertain. Germline V CDR1 and CDR2: LGHNA, YNFKEQ. The V end was cut by 0 bases, the J end by 2 bases, with 8 bases between. This CDR3 has 15 amino acids. The CDR3 sequence: CASSQEARTYNEQFF. As DNA, the CDR3 is TGTGCCAGCAGCCAAGAAGCTAGAACCTACAATGAGCAGTTCTTC.

This chain joins TRBV7-8 and TRBJ1-4; weak D call: TRBD1 (6 bases). Germline CDR1 reads SGHVS; CDR2 reads FQNEAQ. The CDR3 sequence is 15 residues long. The V end lost 5 bases, the J end lost 3 bases, and 13 bases lay between the germline ends. CDR3 sequence (DNA): TGTGCCAGCAGCGTCAACAGGGCGCCTAATGAAAAACTGTTTTTT. Translating gives CASSVNRAPNEKLFF.

The rearrangement joins TRBV5-1 to TRBJ2-7, with no clear D. Germline values: CDR1 SGHRS, CDR2 YFSETQ. The CDR3 consists of 12 residues. The V gene lost 3 bases and the J gene lost 2 bases, with 6 bases spanning the gap. CDR3 in amino acids: CASSSAAYEQYF. In DNA form, the CDR3 reads TGCGCCAGCAGCTCCGCAGCCTACGAGCAGTACTTC.

V usage is TRBV28 and J usage is TRBJ1-1; 8 bases are a match to TRBD1. After removal of 3 bases from V and 7 bases from J, the junction contained 7 bases not matched to a gene. The CDR3 covers 14 residues. Germline V CDR1 and CDR2: MDHEN, SYDVKM. This chain's CDR3 is CASSLSRGQSEAFF. For the CDR3, the DNA is TGTGCCAGCAGTTTGTCCAGGGGGCAGAGTGAAGCTTTCTTT.

This chain joins TRBV7-3 and TRBJ1-2; D is unclear. CDR3 size: 13 residues. CDR1 and CDR2 (germline): SGHTA, FQGTGA. Trimming took off 1 base at V and 10 bases at J, with 13 bases between the two ends. The CDR3 is CASSLNGGWNYTF. The CDR3, as DNA: TGTGCCAGCAGCTTAAACGGAGGGTGGAACTACACCTTC.

The chain couples TRBV10-3 to TRBJ2-1, with D maybe TRBD2 (6 bases). Looked up from germline, CDR1 is ENHRY and CDR2 is SYGVKD. V was pared by 10 bases and J by 0 bases, with 22 bases between. CDR3 size: 17 residues. In DNA, the CDR3 is TGTGCCACCTCAGTCCTAGCCAGCGGGTTCTCCTACAATGAGCAGTTCTTC. Amino acid sequence: CATSVLASGFSYNEQFF.

The chain carries TRBV5-1 and TRBJ2-3; D may be TRBD1 (5 bases). The V and J ends lost 7 bases and 3 bases respectively, with 9 bases between them. The CDR3 totals 12 residues. Germline values: CDR1 SGHRS, CDR2 YFSETQ. This chain's CDR3 is CASRQGTDTQYF. CDR3 nucleotide sequence: TGCGCCAGCCGTCAGGGAACAGATACGCAGTATTTT.

The genes are TRBV2 and TRBJ2-1; TRBD2 aligns across 11 bases. Losses at the gene ends were 5 bases for V and 5 bases for J; bases not matched to a gene: 5. CDR3 length: 15 residues. The V gene's germline CDR1 is SNHLY and CDR2 FYNNEI. The CDR3 reads CASSRLAGHNNEQFF. CDR3 DNA: TGTGCCAGCAGTCGACTAGCGGGGCATAACAATGAGCAGTTCTTC.

This clone was observed a single time. The V gene is TRBV7-3, the J gene TRBJ2-7, with TRBD2 matching 8 bases. Unmatched junction bases numbered 6, after V lost 0 bases and J lost 5 bases. The CDR3 contains 15 residues. Per the germline V gene, CDR1 is SGHTA and CDR2 is FQGTGA. The CDR3 loop reads CASSLTSGAPDEQYF. CDR3 coding DNA: TGTGCCAGCAGCTTAACTAGCGGGGCTCCTGACGAGCAGTACTTC.

The chain carries TRBV5-1 and TRBJ2-7, with 10 nucleotides matching TRBD2. Germline V CDR1 and CDR2: SGHRS, YFSETQ. V gave up 4 bases and J gave up 5 bases; unmatched junction bases: 9. This CDR3 is 15 amino acids long. CDR3 residues: CASSHTSGAGHEQYF. The DNA for the CDR3 is TGCGCCAGCAGCCATACTAGCGGGGCGGGCCACGAGCAGTACTTC. The complete variable domain, with remaining parts taken from reference TRBV5-1 and TRBJ2-7, reads KAGVTQTPRYLIKTRGQQVTLSCSPISGHRSVSWYQQTPGQGLQFLFEYFSETQRNKGNFPGRFSGRQFSNSRSEMNVSTLELGDSALYLCASSHTSGAGHEQYFGPGTRLTVT.

This clone was counted a few times. V usage is TRBV27 and J usage is TRBJ1-5; weak D call: TRBD1 (6 bases). Trimming stripped 6 bases from V and 2 bases from J, with 17 bases between. Germline assignment: CDR1 MNHEY and CDR2 SMNVEV (reference sequence). The CDR3 extends over 16 amino acids. CDR3 protein: CASSRGGAGGNQPQHF. CDR3 DNA sequence: TGTGCCAGCAGCCGTGGGGGGGCGGGGGGCAATCAGCCCCAGCATTTT.

This clone has only one observation. The chain couples TRBV19 to TRBJ2-7; D is perhaps TRBD2 (7 bases). The V gene's germline CDR1 is LNHDA and CDR2 SQIVND (reference sequence). The V end was cut by 5 bases, the J end by 0 bases, with 17 bases between. CDR3 length: 16 residues. The CDR3 DNA reads as TGTGCCAGTAGTTCGGCGGGGGCAGGAAGCTCCTACGAGCAGTACTTC. Its protein is CASSSAGAGSSYEQYF.

The chain carries TRBV18 and TRBJ2-1; 7 bases fit TRBD1. CDR3 size: 15 residues. V gave up 3 bases and J gave up 1 base; unmatched junction bases: 3. Germline values: CDR1 KGHSH, CDR2 LQKENI. The CDR3 sequence is CASSPTGQSYNEQFF. CDR3 in DNA: TGTGCCAGCTCACCGACGGGACAGTCCTACAATGAGCAGTTCTTC.

This clone appeared once. The V gene is TRBV5-1, the J gene TRBJ2-6; 7 bases align to TRBD1. The junction had 3 bases not matched to a gene; V was cut back by 4 bases and J by 2 bases. From germline, CDR1 is SGHRS and CDR2 YFSETQ. This CDR3 is built from 15 residues. CDR3 nucleotides: TGCGCCAGCAGCCCCGGACAGGCTGGGGCCAACGTCCTGACTTTC. Its protein is CASSPGQAGANVLTF.

V gene TRBV19 combines with J gene TRBJ2-5; TRBD1 matches at 7 bases. The J segment lost 5 bases and the V segment lost 1 base, leaving 7 bases of the junction unmatched. The CDR3 has 15 residues. Germline V lookup: CDR1 LNHDA, CDR2 SQIVND (reference sequence). The CDR3 sequence is CASSIGTGQGETQYF. The CDR3 DNA follows: TGTGCCAGTAGTATAGGGACAGGCCAGGGGGAGACCCAGTACTTC.

The genes are TRBV6-1 and TRBJ2-1; 8 nucleotides line up with TRBD2. Germline trimming cut 7 bases from V and 3 bases from J; bases unmatched to any gene: 5. The CDR3 length is 14 residues. Germline values: CDR1 MNHNS, CDR2 SASEGT. CDR3 nucleotides: TGTGCCAGCAATCCGGGACTAGGCTACAATGAGCAGTTCTTC. Encoded protein: CASNPGLGYNEQFF.

The chain employs TRBV6-1 and TRBJ1-6; D is undetermined. Germline assignment: CDR1 MNHNS and CDR2 SASEGT. The CDR3 spans 13 residues. V lost 4 bases and J lost 8, with 9 bases in between. CDR3 sequence: CASSGAADSPLHF. For the CDR3, the DNA is TGTGCCAGCAGTGGAGCGGCGGATTCACCCCTCCACTTT.

This CDR3 is CASSLTGREGLDEQYF. DNA of the CDR3: TGTGCCAGCAGCTTAACGGGGCGGGAGGGCCTGGACGAGCAGTACTTC. V gene TRBV7-3 combines with J gene TRBJ2-7; 9 bases agree with TRBD2. The V gene's germline CDR1 is SGHTA and CDR2 FQGTGA. The J segment lost 5 bases and the V segment lost 0 bases, leaving 8 bases of the junction unmatched. This CDR3 is 16 amino acids long. Looking up the rest from reference TRBV7-3 and TRBJ2-7 gives the full variable domain: GAGVSQTPSNKVTEKGKYVELRCDPISGHTALYWYRQSLGQGPEFLIYFQGTGAADDSGLPNDRFFAVRPEGSVSTLKIQRTERGDSAVYLCASSLTGREGLDEQYFGPGTRLTVT.

The chain links TRBV7-6 to TRBJ2-6; a possible D gene is TRBD2 (6 bases). Per the germline V gene, CDR1 is SGHVS and CDR2 is FNYEAQ. The CDR3 has 16 residues. V lost 5 bases to trimming and J lost 2 bases, with 13 bases between them. The CDR3 here is CASSPPAGTGANVLTF. The CDR3 DNA follows: TGTGCCAGCAGCCCCCCCGCGGGAACTGGGGCCAACGTCCTGACTTTC.

This sequence joins TRBV27 and TRBJ2-3; no clear D gene. Trimming left V 11 bases short and J 2 bases short, with 2 bases between. The germline V gene encodes CDR1 MNHEY and CDR2 SMNVEV (reference sequence). The CDR3 has 9 amino acids. The CDR3: CAHTDTQYF. The CDR3 DNA sequence: TGTGCCCACACAGATACGCAGTATTTT.

The rearrangement links TRBV11-3 to TRBJ1-4; possible D gene TRBD1, 5 bases. V lost 3 bases and J lost 1, with 6 bases in between. The CDR3 extends over 14 amino acids. Per germline, CDR1 SGHNT and CDR2 YENEEA. The CDR3 is CASSFQGTNEKLFF. CDR3 sequence (DNA): TGTGCCAGCAGCTTTCAGGGAACTAATGAAAAACTGTTTTTT.